The 4 T cell receptor beta chains below come from one sample, sequenced in a study of immune heterogeneity within non-small cell lung tumors. With 32 V and 13 J primers, multiplex PCR amplified the TCR beta CDR3. In TCRdb, the multiplex PCR reads were re-called with MiXCR into one record per CDR3 protein. The sample consists of approximately 19,000 distinct CDR3 sequences, approximately 30% of them appearing once. The template for each sample was roughly 600 ng of genomic DNA, which had been extracted from bulk tumor tissue. Several biopsies were collected from each primary tumor during surgery. They were spaced as far apart as possible within the tumor mass. Those enrolled were patients newly diagnosed with untreated non-small cell lung cancer and undergoing curative surgery. Sequenced: lung tumor tissue. The receptors originated from a man aged 40-55 years with non-small cell lung cancer.

In this sample, this clonotype turned up a few times. The V gene is TRBV29-1, the J gene TRBJ2-7; the D is unclear. CDR3 size: 12 residues. The germline gives CDR1 SQVTM, CDR2 ANQGSEA. V was shortened by 4 bases and J by 0 bases, with 7 bases between the two germline ends. In DNA, the CDR3 is TGCAGCGTTGTTGTCGGCTCCTACGAGCAGTACTTC. It is translated as CSVVVGSYEQYF.

By sample share, this clonotype is medium-sized. The rearrangement joins TRBV18 to TRBJ1-1; the D is unclear. Trimming removed 0 bases at V and 1 base at J, with 9 bases between. The germline V gene encodes CDR1 KGHSH and CDR2 LQKENI. The CDR3 consists of 15 residues. CDR3 DNA sequence: TGTGCCAGCTCACCACCCTTCACGGGGAACACTGAAGCTTTCTTT. Amino acid sequence: CASSPPFTGNTEAFF. Variable domain in full (rest from reference TRBV18 and TRBJ1-1): NAGVMQNPRHLVRRRGQEARLRCSPMKGHSHVYWYRQLPEEGLKFMVYLQKENIIDESGMPKERFSAEFPKEGPSILRIQQVVRGDSAAYFCASSPPFTGNTEAFFGQGTRLTVV.

Remarks on this clonotype: A much larger clone is a single base away; this may be a read error. This rearrangement joins TRBV7-2 to TRBJ2-7; D not resolved. Deletions cut 0 bases from V and 0 bases from J, with 3 bases between. In germline, CDR1 is SGHTA, CDR2 FQGNSA. The CDR3 is 13 amino acids. The CDR3 region is CASSLAISYEQYF. The CDR3 nucleotides are TGTGCCAGCAGCTTAGCTATCTCCTACGAGCAGTACTTC.

In the case of this clonotype: One end of the junction varies from germline; a read error may be responsible. The gene calls are TRBV27 and TRBJ1-5; no reliable D call. Germline CDR1 is MNHEY and CDR2 is SMNVEV (reference sequence). The CDR3 is made up of 13 amino acids. The DNA of the CDR3 is TGTGCCAGCGGGGTATATAGCAATGAGCCCCAGCATTTT. This encodes CASGVYSNEPQHF.